These 20 T cell receptor beta chains share one sample of origin, sequenced in a study of blood T cell repertoires in COVID-19 (dated by TCRdb to 2018 to 2020). Receptor libraries were prepared by the immunoSEQ multiplex PCR assay. Entries here come from immuneACCESS through TCRdb and include only in-frame sequences with V and J called. Some clones fail to appear in such tables; in the studies checked, an unresolved V gene covers under half of the shortfall, and the cause of the remainder is unknown. The sample profile shows some 65,000 clones; around 90% of them were found once. Of the sample, under 0.65% is held by the ten largest clones. The sample comprised peripheral blood. The receptor source for this set is a man between 45 and 60 years old with COVID-19, enrolled during active disease.

The J gene is TRBJ2-7, the V gene TRBV7-9; 8 nucleotides line up with TRBD1. The germline gives CDR1 SEHNR, CDR2 FQNEAQ (reference sequence). V shed 9 bases and J 3 bases; nucleotides not matched to a gene: 4. There are 12 residues in the CDR3. The CDR3, as DNA: TGTGCCAGTCAGGGGGCAGGCTACGAGCAGTACTTC. Protein product: CASQGAGYEQYF.

The chain is built from TRBV5-4 and TRBJ1-2, with unresolved D. The CDR3 totals 13 residues. Germline V gene sequence: CDR1 SGHNT, CDR2 YYREEE (reference sequence). Deletions cut 3 bases from V and 4 bases from J, with 10 bases between. CDR3: CASSSLMAYGYTF. Written as DNA, the CDR3 is TGTGCCAGCAGCTCCCTCATGGCCTATGGCTACACCTTC.

The rearrangement joins TRBV5-4 to TRBJ2-2; the match to TRBD1 covers 8 bases. This CDR3 has 17 amino acids. V was pared by 4 bases and J by 4 bases, with 12 bases of the junction left unmatched. From germline, CDR1 is SGHNT and CDR2 YYREEE (reference sequence). The CDR3 loop is CASSAAKGQGITGELFF. The CDR3 DNA sequence: TGTGCCAGCAGCGCGGCTAAAGGACAGGGTATCACCGGGGAGCTGTTTTTT.

CDR3 in amino acids: CSATRRETQYF. CDR3 nucleotide sequence: TGCAGCGCCACCCGCCGGGAGACCCAGTACTTC. The chain combines TRBV29-1 with TRBJ2-5; no definite D call. Germline V gene lookup returns CDR1 SQVTM and CDR2 ANQGSEA. The CDR3 length is 11 residues. Trimming removed 7 bases from V and 5 bases from J, with 11 bases in between.

The CDR3 spells CATQSGGRGVDGYTF. In nucleotides, the CDR3 is TGTGCCACCCAATCAGGCGGCAGGGGGGTGGATGGCTACACCTTC. The V and J genes are TRBV19 and TRBJ1-2; 7 positions match TRBD1. The CDR3 runs to 15 residues. V shed 10 bases, J shed 6 bases, and the junction held 17 bases outside the gene matches. Germline V gives CDR1 LNHDA, CDR2 SQIVND (reference sequence).

This clone has a handful of counts. The V call is TRBV19, the J call TRBJ2-7; 9 nucleotides agree with TRBD1. The CDR3 totals 17 residues. The ends lost 4 bases at V and 1 base at J; junction bases unmatched: 11. Germline CDR1 and CDR2: LNHDA and SQIVND (reference sequence). The CDR3 loop reads CASSTRSTGGGSYEQYF. The CDR3 DNA is TGTGCCAGTAGTACCCGTTCGACAGGGGGTGGATCCTACGAGCAGTACTTC.

The rearrangement joins TRBV6-2 or TRBV6-3 to TRBJ2-1, with 9 bases aligning to TRBD2. V was clipped by 2 bases and J by 1 base; unmatched bases: 6. This CDR3 spans 17 amino acids. From germline, CDR1 is MNHEY and CDR2 SVGEGT. CDR3 amino acids: CASSYVSGGPSYNEQFF. DNA of the CDR3: TGTGCCAGCAGTTACGTTAGCGGGGGCCCTTCCTACAATGAGCAGTTCTTC.

The chain uses TRBV7-2 and TRBJ2-7; 7 bases match TRBD1. J lost 2 bases, V lost 0 bases, and 4 bases had no gene match. This CDR3 is built from 15 residues. The germline V gene has CDR1 SGHTA and CDR2 FQGNSA. The CDR3 DNA sequence: TGTGCCAGCAGCTTAGCCGGGACAGCAACCTACGAGCAGTACTTC. It codes for CASSLAGTATYEQYF.

The V and J genes are TRBV12-3 or TRBV12-4 and TRBJ1-1, with a tentative D call TRBD1 (6 bases). The CDR3 is made up of 13 amino acids. V dropped 5 bases and J dropped 5 bases, with 12 bases sitting between them. The CDR3 here is CASSGARGTEAFF. CDR3 DNA: TGTGCCAGCAGTGGGGCTAGGGGGACTGAAGCTTTCTTT.

The V and J genes are TRBV14 and TRBJ2-5, with unresolved D. The germline CDR1 and CDR2 sequences are SGHDN and FVKESK. Trimming removed 4 bases at V and 4 bases at J, with 16 bases between. The CDR3 has 15 residues. CDR3 amino acids: CASSRWVPGGETQYF. Written as DNA, the CDR3 is TGTGCCAGCAGCCGGTGGGTCCCCGGCGGAGAGACCCAGTACTTC.

The gene calls are TRBV23-1 and TRBJ2-1; TRBD1 matches 7 bases. TRBV23-1 falls under the ORF class, with uncertain function. There are 16 residues in the CDR3. V was pared by 1 base and J by 8 bases, with 11 bases of the junction left unmatched. CDR3 region: CASSQWTGKGRDEQFF. CDR3 nucleotides: TGCGCCAGCAGTCAATGGACAGGAAAGGGGAGAGATGAGCAGTTCTTC.

The chain has TRBV5-1 and TRBJ1-4; possible D gene TRBD1, 5 bases. The V gene lost 4 bases and the J gene lost 0 bases, with 10 bases spanning the gap. The CDR3 spans 15 residues. Germline V gene lookup returns CDR1 SGHRS and CDR2 YFSETQ. Written as DNA, the CDR3 is TGCGCCAGCAGCGCGACAGATGCAACTAATGAAAAACTGTTTTTT. It specifies CASSATDATNEKLFF.

The genes are TRBV27 and TRBJ1-6, with D possibly matching TRBD1 (6 bases). With 6 bases removed from V and 3 bases from J, the gap between germline ends came to 15 bases. The CDR3 totals 16 residues. Germline CDR1 is MNHEY and CDR2 is SMNVEV (reference sequence). CDR3: CASRQNQGLYNSPLHF. In DNA form, the CDR3 reads TGTGCCAGCAGACAAAACCAGGGGCTCTATAATTCACCCCTCCACTTT.

V usage is TRBV7-2 and J usage is TRBJ2-2; the match to TRBD2 covers 8 bases. The length of the CDR3 is 15 residues. V gave up 1 base and J gave up 5 bases; unmatched junction bases: 3. Germline V CDR1 and CDR2: SGHTA, FQGNSA. CDR3 sequence: CASSLVAGGTGELFF. The CDR3 DNA follows: TGTGCCAGCAGCTTAGTCGCGGGAGGTACCGGGGAGCTGTTTTTT.

The chain has TRBV7-9 and TRBJ2-1, with a possible D match to TRBD2 (5 bases). V was pared by 0 bases and J by 3 bases, with 6 bases between. Germline V gives CDR1 SEHNR, CDR2 FQNEAQ (reference sequence). The CDR3 is 14 amino acids. CDR3 coding DNA: TGTGCCAGCAGCTTAGCGGGAGTCTACAATGAGCAGTTCTTC. Translation gives CASSLAGVYNEQFF.

The chain couples TRBV10-1 to TRBJ2-7; 13 bases are a match to TRBD2. J gave up 2 bases and V 0 bases, and 4 bases lay outside the gene matches. CDR1 and CDR2 from the germline V gene are WNHNN and SYGVQD (reference sequence). CDR3 length equals 17 residues. The CDR3 is CASSESETSGRAYEQYF. The CDR3 DNA follows: TGCGCCAGCAGTGAGTCAGAAACTAGCGGGAGGGCCTACGAGCAGTACTTC.

The chain uses TRBV28 and TRBJ1-3; tentatively, D is TRBD1 (5 bases). This CDR3 comprises 16 residues. Trimming took off 4 bases at V and 2 bases at J, with 15 bases between the two ends. CDR1 is MDHEN, CDR2 SYDVKM, per germline. The CDR3: CASSSPAGGAGNTIYF. The CDR3 DNA follows: TGTGCCAGCAGTTCCCCGGCAGGAGGGGCTGGAAACACCATATATTTT.

This chain connects TRBV4-1 to TRBJ1-2; a weak D match, TRBD1 (5 bases). The CDR3 covers 14 residues. The germline V gene encodes CDR1 MGHRA and CDR2 YSYEKL. Trimming removed 1 base from V and 2 bases from J, with 8 bases in between. CDR3 nucleotide sequence: TGCGCCAGCAGCCAAGTTCAGGGAAACTATGGCTACACCTTC. Translation: CASSQVQGNYGYTF.

This rearrangement joins TRBV19 to TRBJ1-2; D might be TRBD1 (6 bases). The CDR3 runs 15 residues. CDR1 and CDR2 (germline): LNHDA, SQIVND (reference sequence). Trimming stripped 5 bases from V and 6 bases from J, with 19 bases between. CDR3 DNA sequence: TGTGCCAGTAGTCCCCGTTCCGGGACAACCCATGGCTACACCTTC. This encodes CASSPRSGTTHGYTF.

V and J are TRBV7-7 and TRBJ2-2, with TRBD1 identical over 8 bases. After removal of 7 bases from V and 6 bases from J, the junction contained 7 bases not matched to a gene. The CDR3 is made up of 14 amino acids. CDR1 SSHAT and CDR2 FNYEAQ come from the germline V gene (reference sequence). The CDR3 reads CASTQGAGAGELFF. The CDR3 nucleotides are TGTGCCAGCACCCAGGGGGCAGGGGCCGGGGAGCTGTTTTTT.